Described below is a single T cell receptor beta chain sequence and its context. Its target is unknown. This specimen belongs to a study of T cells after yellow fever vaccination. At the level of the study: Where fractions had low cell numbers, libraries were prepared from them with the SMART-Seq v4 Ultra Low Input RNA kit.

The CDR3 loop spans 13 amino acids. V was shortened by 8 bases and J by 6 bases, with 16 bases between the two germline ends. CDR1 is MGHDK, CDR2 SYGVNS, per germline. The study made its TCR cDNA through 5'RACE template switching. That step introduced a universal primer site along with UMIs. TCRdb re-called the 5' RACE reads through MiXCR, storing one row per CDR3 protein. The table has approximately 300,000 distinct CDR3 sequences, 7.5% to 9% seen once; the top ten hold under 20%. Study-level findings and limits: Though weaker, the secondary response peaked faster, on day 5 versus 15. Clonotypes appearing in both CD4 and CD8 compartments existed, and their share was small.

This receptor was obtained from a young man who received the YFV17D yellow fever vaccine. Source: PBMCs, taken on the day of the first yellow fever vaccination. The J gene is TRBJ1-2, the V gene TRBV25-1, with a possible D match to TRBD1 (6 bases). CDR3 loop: CASRPTGTNGYTF. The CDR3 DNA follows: TGTGCCAGCCGACCCACAGGGACGAATGGCTACACCTTC.